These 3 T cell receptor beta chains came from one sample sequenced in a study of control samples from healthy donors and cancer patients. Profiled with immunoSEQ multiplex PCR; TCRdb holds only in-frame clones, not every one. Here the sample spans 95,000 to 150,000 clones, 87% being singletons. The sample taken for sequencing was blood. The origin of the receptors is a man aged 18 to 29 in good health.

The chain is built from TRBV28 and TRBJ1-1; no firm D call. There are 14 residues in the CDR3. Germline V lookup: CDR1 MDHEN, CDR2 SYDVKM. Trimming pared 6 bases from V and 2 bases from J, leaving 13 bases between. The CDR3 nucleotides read TGTGCCAGCAGCTCCCTCTACCCAAACACTGAAGCTTTCTTT. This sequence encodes CASSSLYPNTEAFF.

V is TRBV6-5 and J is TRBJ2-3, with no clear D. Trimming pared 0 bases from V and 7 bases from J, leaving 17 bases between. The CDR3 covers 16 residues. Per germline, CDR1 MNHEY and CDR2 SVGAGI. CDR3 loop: CASSYSRTQVYHTQYF. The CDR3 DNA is TGTGCCAGCAGTTACTCGCGGACCCAAGTATACCATACGCAGTATTTT.

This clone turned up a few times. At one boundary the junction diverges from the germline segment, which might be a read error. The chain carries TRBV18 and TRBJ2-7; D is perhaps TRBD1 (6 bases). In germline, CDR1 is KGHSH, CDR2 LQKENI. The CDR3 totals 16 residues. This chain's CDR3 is CASSPLGTPISSEQYF. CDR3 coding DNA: TGTGCCAGCTCACCACTTGGGACACCTATATCCTCCGAGCAGTACTTC.